This entry concerns a single T cell receptor beta chain. Its antigen is still unknown. Alongside a J-beta primer mix, a sample-barcoded 5' primer served in a second PCR lasting roughly 6 to 11 cycles. TCRdb re-derived calls from the 5' RACE reads in MiXCR, one entry per CDR3 protein. The table includes 1.5 million to 2 million distinct CDR3 sequences, approximately 50% detected once. The data originate from a study of blood T cells in healthy people across ages. Across the study: With template switching, about one barcoded beta molecule was captured per two T cells. Study-wide points: Per million T cells, TCR beta diversity dropped about linearly as age rose. No conclusive comparison of naive versus antigen-experienced cells was possible with unsorted PBMCs.

The CDR3 runs 17 residues. In germline, CDR1 is KGHSH, CDR2 LQKENI. After removal of 2 bases from V and 11 bases from J, the junction contained 19 bases not matched to a gene. Sequencing was performed on blood. This rearrangement joins TRBV18 to TRBJ2-5, with 8 bases identical to TRBD1. The TCR was taken from a middle-aged woman in good health. CDR3 region: CASSPNRGRGRENEQYF. The DNA for the CDR3 is TGTGCCAGCTCACCAAATAGGGGCAGGGGGCGCGAGAATGAGCAGTACTTC.